This TCR beta chain came from a study of shared clonotypes between healthy human individuals. Sequencing was performed with immunoSEQ multiplex PCR; in TCRdb, only in-frame clones are kept and a portion is missing. Among roughly 1 million clones listed, around 78% were seen once. The V segment lost 3 bases and the J segment 10 bases; nucleotides outside the gene matches: 6. The CDR3 extends over 13 amino acids. Germline V gene sequence: CDR1 MDHEN, CDR2 SYDVKM. The chain uses TRBV28 and TRBJ1-1; 9 positions match TRBD1. The TCR was taken from a man in his late teens or twenties in good health. Some clones in this sample may be carry-over from other donors' samples. The sample taken for sequencing was memory CD4+ T cells from PBMCs. The subset was: CD45RA-negative fraction. The CDR3 loop is CASSLGTGRVAFF. CDR3 nucleotides: TGTGCCAGCAGTTTGGGGACAGGGAGGGTAGCTTTCTTT.